Shown below are 2 T cell receptor beta chains from a single sample sequenced in a study of cytomegalovirus exposure and HLA in healthy donors. PCR involved 60 Vbeta and 13 Jbeta primers. Assay used: immunoSEQ multiplex PCR; TCRdb lists only in-frame clones, some missing. The data contain about 77,000 clones, roughly 76% of them singletons. The sequencing input was PBMCs. Receptors were obtained from a woman aged 35 to 49 in good health and CMV-seronegative.

Only a few counts were recorded for this clone. The chain has TRBV7-9 and TRBJ2-7; tentative D call: TRBD1 (5 bases). Germline V gene data show CDR1 as SEHNR and CDR2 as FQNEAQ (reference sequence). With 5 bases removed from V and 0 bases from J, the gap between germline ends came to 8 bases. The CDR3 is made up of 13 amino acids. As DNA, the CDR3 is TGTGCCAGCAGCCACCAGGGCTCCTACGAGCAGTACTTC. This codes for CASSHQGSYEQYF.

This clone showed up just a few times. CDR3: CASRPTGGGYNEQFF. CDR3 DNA sequence: TGTGCCAGCAGACCCACAGGGGGCGGTTACAATGAGCAGTTCTTC. V is TRBV6-5 and J is TRBJ2-1; 9 positions match TRBD1. The CDR3 sequence is 15 residues long. CDR1 and CDR2 (germline): MNHEY, SVGAGI. Germline trimming cut 6 bases from V and 4 bases from J; bases unmatched to any gene: 7.